The sequence of this T cell receptor beta chain was determined in a study of blood T cell repertoires in COVID-19. CDR3 length: 13 amino acids. The V end lost 6 bases, the J end lost 10 bases, and 15 bases lay between the germline ends. Germline assignment: CDR1 SGHAT and CDR2 FQNNGV. Ten or more counts support this clone. The table came from immunoSEQ multiplex PCR; TCRdb's copy has only in-frame clones and leaves some out. The table lists around 110,000 clones, 71% of them singletons. V and J are TRBV11-2 and TRBJ1-4, with D unclear. The sample comprised peripheral blood. The source of this sequence is a human donor with acute or convalescent COVID-19. The donor label of this sample is uncertain. The CDR3 reads CASRAPGKRKLFF. Here the CDR3 DNA reads TGTGCCAGCAGGGCCCCCGGGAAGAGAAAACTGTTTTTT.